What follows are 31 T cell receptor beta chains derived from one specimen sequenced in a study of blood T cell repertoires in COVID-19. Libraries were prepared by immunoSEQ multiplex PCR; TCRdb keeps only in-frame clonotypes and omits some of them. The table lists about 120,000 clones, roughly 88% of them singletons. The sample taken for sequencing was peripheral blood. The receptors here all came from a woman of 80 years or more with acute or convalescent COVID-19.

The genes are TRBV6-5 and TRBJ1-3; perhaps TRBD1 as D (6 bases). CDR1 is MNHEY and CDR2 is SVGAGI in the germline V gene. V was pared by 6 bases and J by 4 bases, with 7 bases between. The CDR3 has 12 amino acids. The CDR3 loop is CASRDSGNTIYF. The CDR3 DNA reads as TGTGCCAGCAGGGACAGCGGAAACACCATATATTTT.

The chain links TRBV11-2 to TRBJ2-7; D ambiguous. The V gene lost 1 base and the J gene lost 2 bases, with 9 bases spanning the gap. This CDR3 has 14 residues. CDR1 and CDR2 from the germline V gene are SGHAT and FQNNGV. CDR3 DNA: TGTGCCAGCAGCTTAGGGTTAGTCCCCTACGAGCAGTACTTC. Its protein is CASSLGLVPYEQYF.

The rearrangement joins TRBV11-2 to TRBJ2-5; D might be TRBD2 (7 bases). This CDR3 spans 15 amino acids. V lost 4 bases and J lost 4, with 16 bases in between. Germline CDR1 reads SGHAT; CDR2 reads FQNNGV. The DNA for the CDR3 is TGTGCCAGCAGCTGGGGGGGCGGGACGCGAGAGACCCAGTACTTC. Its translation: CASSWGGGTRETQYF.

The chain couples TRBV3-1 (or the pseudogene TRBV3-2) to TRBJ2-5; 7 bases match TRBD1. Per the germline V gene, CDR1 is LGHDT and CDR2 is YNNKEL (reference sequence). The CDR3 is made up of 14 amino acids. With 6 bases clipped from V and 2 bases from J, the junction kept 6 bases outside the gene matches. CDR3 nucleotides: TGTGCCAGCAGACGGGACAGTCCACAAGAGACCCAGTACTTC. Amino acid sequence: CASRRDSPQETQYF.

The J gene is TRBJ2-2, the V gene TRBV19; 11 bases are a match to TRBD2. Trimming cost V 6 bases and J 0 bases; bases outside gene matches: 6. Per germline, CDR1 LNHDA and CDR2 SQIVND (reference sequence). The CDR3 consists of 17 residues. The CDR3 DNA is TGTGCCAGTAGGACTAGCGGGGTGATATCGAACACCGGGGAGCTGTTTTTT. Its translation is CASRTSGVISNTGELFF.

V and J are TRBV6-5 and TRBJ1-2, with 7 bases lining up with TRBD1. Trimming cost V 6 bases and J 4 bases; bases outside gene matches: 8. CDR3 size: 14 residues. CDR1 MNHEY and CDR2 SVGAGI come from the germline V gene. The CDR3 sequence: CASRADRERYGYTF. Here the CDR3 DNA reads TGTGCCAGCAGAGCAGACAGGGAGCGCTATGGCTACACCTTC.

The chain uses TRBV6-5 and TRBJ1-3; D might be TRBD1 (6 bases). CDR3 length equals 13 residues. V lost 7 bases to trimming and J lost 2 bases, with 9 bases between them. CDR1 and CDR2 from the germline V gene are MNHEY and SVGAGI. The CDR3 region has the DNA TGTGCCAGCATAGAGGGGGCTGGAAACACCATATATTTT. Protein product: CASIEGAGNTIYF.

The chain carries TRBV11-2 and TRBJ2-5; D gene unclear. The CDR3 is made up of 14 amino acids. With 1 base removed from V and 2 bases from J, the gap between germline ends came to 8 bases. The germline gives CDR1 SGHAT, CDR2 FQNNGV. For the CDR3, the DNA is TGTGCCAGCAGCTTAGGAGCGTTACAAGAGACCCAGTACTTC. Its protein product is CASSLGALQETQYF.

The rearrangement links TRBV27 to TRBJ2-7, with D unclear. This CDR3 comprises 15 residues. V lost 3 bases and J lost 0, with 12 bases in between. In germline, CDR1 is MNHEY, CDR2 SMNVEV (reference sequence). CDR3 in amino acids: CASSFNARSSYEQYF. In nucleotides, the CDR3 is TGTGCCAGCAGTTTTAATGCCCGTAGCTCCTACGAGCAGTACTTC.

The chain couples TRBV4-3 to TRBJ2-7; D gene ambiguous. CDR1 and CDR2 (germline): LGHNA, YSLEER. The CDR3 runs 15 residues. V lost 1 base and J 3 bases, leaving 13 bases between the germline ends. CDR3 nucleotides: TGCGCCAGCAGCCAAGGCCACTCCGGTCTCTACGAGCAGTACTTC. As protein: CASSQGHSGLYEQYF.

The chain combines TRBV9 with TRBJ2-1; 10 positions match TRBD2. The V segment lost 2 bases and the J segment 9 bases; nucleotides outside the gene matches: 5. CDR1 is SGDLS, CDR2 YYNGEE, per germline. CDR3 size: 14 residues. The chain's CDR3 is CASSVLAGAGEQFF. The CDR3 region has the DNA TGTGCCAGCAGCGTCCTAGCGGGGGCTGGTGAGCAGTTCTTC. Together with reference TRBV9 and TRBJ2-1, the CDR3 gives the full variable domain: DSGVTQTPKHLITATGQRVTLRCSPRSGDLSVYWYQQSLDQGLQFLIQYYNGEERAKGNILERFSAQQFPDLHSELNLSSLELGDSALYFCASSVLAGAGEQFFGPGTRLTVL.

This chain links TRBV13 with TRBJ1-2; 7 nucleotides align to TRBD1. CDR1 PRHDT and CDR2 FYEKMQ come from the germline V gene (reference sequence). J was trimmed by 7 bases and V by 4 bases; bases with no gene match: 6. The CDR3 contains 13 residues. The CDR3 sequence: CASSSGRTGGYTF. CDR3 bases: TGTGCCAGCAGCTCCGGACGGACAGGTGGCTACACCTTC.

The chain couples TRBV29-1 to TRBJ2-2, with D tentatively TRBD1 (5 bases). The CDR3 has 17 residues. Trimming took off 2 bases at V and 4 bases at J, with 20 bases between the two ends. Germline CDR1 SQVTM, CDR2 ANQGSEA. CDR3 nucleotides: TGCAGCGTTGAACCCTTTCGGAACGCAGGGTCCACCGGGGAGCTGTTTTTT. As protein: CSVEPFRNAGSTGELFF.

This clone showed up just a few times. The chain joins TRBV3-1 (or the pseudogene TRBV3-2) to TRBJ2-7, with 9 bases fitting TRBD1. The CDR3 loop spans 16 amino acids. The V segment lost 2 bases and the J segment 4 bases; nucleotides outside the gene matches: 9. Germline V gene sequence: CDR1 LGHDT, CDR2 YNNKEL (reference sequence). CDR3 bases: TGTGCCAGCAGCCAAACCTCGGGGACAGGGAAGTACGAGCAGTACTTC. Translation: CASSQTSGTGKYEQYF.

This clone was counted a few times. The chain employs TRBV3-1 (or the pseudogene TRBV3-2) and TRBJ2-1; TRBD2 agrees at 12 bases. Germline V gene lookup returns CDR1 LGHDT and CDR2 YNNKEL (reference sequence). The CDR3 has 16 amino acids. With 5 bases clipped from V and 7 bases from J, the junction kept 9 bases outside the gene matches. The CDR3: CASSNPGTSGSNEQFF. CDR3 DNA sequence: TGTGCCAGCAGCAATCCCGGGACTAGCGGGTCAAATGAGCAGTTCTTC.

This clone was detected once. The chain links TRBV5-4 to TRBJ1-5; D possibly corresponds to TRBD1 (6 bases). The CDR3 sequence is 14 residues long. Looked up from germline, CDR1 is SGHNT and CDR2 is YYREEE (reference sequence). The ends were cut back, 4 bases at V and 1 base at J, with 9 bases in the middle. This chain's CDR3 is CASSLQGSNQPQHF. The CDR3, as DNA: TGTGCCAGCAGCCTCCAGGGGAGCAATCAGCCCCAGCATTTT. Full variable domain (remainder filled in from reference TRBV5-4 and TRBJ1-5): ETGVTQSPTHLIKTRGQQVTLRCSSQSGHNTVSWYQQALGQGPQFIFQYYREEENGRGNFPPRFSGLQFPNYSSELNVNALELDDSALYLCASSLQGSNQPQHFGDGTRLSIL.

This CDR3 reads CASSPTGPQETQYF. In nucleotides, the CDR3 is TGTGCCAGCAGCCCGACAGGGCCCCAAGAGACCCAGTACTTC. The V call is TRBV5-6, the J call TRBJ2-5, with 7 bases fitting TRBD1. This CDR3 has 14 amino acids. J was trimmed by 1 base and V by 4 bases; bases with no gene match: 4. Germline lookup yields CDR1 SGHDT and CDR2 YYEEEE.

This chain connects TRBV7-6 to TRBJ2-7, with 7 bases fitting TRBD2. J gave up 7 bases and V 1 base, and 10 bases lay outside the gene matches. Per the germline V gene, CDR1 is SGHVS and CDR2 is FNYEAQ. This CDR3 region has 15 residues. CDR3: CASSLEGLPGGEQYF. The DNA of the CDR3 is TGTGCCAGCAGCTTAGAGGGACTCCCCGGGGGGGAGCAGTACTTC.

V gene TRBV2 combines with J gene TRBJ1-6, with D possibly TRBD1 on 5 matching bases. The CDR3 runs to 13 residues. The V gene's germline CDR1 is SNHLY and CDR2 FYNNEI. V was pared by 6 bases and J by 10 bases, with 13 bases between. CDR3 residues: CASRAGIGSPLHF. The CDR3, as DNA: TGTGCCAGCAGGGCAGGGATAGGATCACCCCTCCACTTT. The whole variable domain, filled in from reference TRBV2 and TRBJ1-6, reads EPEVTQTPSHQVTQMGQEVILRCVPISNHLYFYWYRQILGQKVEFLVSFYNNEISEKSEIFDDQFSVERPDGSNFTLKIRSTKLEDSAMYFCASRAGIGSPLHFGNGTRLTVT.

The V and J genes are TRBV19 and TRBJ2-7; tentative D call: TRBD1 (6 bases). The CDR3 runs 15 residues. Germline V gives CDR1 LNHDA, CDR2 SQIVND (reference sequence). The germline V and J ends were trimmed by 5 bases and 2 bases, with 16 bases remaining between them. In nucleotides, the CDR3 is TGTGCCAGTAGTCCCTCAGGGGCCCTTACCTACGAGCAGTACTTC. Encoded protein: CASSPSGALTYEQYF.

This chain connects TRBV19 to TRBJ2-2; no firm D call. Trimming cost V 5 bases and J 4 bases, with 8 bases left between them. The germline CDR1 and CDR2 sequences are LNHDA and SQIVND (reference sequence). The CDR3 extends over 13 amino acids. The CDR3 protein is CASSSLGTGELFF. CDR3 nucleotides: TGTGCCAGTAGTTCCCTCGGCACCGGGGAGCTGTTTTTT.

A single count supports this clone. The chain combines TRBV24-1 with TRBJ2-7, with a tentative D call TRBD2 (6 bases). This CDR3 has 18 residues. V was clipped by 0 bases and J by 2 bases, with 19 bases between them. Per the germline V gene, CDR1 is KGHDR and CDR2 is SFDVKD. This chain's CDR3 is CATSDLGGMRDGPYEQYF. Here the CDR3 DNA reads TGTGCCACCAGTGATTTGGGGGGTATGCGGGACGGCCCCTACGAGCAGTACTTC.

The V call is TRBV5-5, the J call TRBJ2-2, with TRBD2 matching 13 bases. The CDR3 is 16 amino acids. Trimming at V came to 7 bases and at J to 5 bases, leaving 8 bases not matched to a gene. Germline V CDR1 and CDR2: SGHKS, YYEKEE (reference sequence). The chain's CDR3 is CASETGLAGATGELFF. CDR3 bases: TGTGCCAGCGAAACCGGACTAGCGGGGGCTACCGGGGAGCTGTTTTTT.

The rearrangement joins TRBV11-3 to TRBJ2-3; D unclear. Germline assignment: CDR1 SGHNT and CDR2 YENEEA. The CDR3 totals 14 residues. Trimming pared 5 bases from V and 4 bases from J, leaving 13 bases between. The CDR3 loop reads CASSHGYSSDTQYF. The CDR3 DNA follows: TGTGCCAGCAGCCACGGTTATTCCTCAGATACGCAGTATTTT. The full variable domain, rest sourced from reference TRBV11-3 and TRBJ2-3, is EAGVVQSPRYKIIEKKQPVAFWCNPISGHNTLYWYLQNLGQGPELLIRYENEEAVDDSQLPKDRFSAERLKGVDSTLKIQPAELGDSAVYLCASSHGYSSDTQYFGPGTRLTVL.

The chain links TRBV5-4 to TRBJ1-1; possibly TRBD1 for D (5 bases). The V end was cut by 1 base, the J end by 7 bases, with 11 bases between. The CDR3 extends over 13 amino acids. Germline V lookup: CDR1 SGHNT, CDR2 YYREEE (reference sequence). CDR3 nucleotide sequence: TGTGCCAGCAGCTTGTTAGGGGCTGGTGAAGCTTTCTTT. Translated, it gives CASSLLGAGEAFF.

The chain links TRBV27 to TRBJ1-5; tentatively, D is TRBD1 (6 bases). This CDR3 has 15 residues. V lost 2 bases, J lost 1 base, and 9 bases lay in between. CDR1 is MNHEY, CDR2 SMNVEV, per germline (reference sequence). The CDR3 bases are TGTGCCAGCAGTTTAGCCCAGGGGAGCAATCAGCCCCAGCATTTT. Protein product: CASSLAQGSNQPQHF.

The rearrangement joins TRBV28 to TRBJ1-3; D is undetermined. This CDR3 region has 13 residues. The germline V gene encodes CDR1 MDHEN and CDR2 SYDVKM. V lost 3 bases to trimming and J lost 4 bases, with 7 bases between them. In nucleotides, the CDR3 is TGTGCCAGCAGTTTTTCTGTGGGAAACACCATATATTTT. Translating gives CASSFSVGNTIYF.

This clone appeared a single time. The CDR3 DNA reads TGTGCCAGCAGCTTTAGCGGGGGGCCAGATACGCAGTATTTT. Translation: CASSFSGGPDTQYF. The chain employs TRBV11-3 and TRBJ2-3; TRBD2 matches 10 bases. CDR1 and CDR2 from the germline V gene are SGHNT and YENEEA. Trimming took 3 bases from V and 4 from J; bases not matched to a gene: 1. This CDR3 comprises 14 residues.

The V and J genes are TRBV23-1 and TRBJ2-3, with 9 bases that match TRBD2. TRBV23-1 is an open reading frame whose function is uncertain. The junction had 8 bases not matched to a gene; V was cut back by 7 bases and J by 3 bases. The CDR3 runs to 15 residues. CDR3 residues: CASTSSSGNTDTQYF. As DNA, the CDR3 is TGCGCCAGCACTTCCTCTAGCGGGAATACAGATACGCAGTATTTT.

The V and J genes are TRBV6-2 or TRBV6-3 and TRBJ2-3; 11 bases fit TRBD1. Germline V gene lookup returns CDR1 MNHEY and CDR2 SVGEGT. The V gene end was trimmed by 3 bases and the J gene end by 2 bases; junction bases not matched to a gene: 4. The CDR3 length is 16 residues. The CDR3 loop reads CASSYRTGGFTDTQYF. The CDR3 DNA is TGTGCCAGCAGTTATCGGACAGGGGGCTTCACAGATACGCAGTATTTT.

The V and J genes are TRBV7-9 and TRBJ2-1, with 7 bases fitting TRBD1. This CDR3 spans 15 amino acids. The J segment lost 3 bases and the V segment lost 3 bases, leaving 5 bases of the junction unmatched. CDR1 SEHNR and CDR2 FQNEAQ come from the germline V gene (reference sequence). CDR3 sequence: CASSLGQTDYNEQFF. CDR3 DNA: TGTGCCAGCAGCTTGGGACAGACAGACTACAATGAGCAGTTCTTC. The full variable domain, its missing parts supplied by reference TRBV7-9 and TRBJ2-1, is DTGVSQNPRHKITKRGQNVTFRCDPISEHNRLYWYRQTLGQGPEFLTYFQNEAQLEKSRLLSDRFSAERPKGSFSTLEIQRTEQGDSAMYLCASSLGQTDYNEQFFGPGTRLTVL.